The following is a T cell receptor (beta chain) sequence with its context. The CDR3 totals 16 residues. From germline, CDR1 is MDHEN and CDR2 SYDVKM. The V gene end was trimmed by 4 bases and the J gene end by 3 bases; junction bases not matched to a gene: 4. This sample is drawn from a study of blood T cell repertoires in COVID-19. As for the study in general: Sources were T cells, B-cell-depleted T cells, or PBMCs; the material itself was cDNA or gDNA.

In the source study's methods: Amplification of reference gene primers provided the estimated nucleated cell counts. The method was immunoSEQ multiplex PCR; TCRdb's version includes in-frame clones alone and lacks a portion of them. That table gives V, J and clone size, and the DNA gave D and trimming. The sample includes 70,000 to 85,000 clones, roughly 80% of them seen just once. The genes are TRBV28 and TRBJ2-1; 12 bases fit TRBD2. The receptor was derived from a woman older than 75 with acute or convalescent COVID-19. Sequencing was performed on peripheral blood. This chain's CDR3 is CASSSLAGGGYNEQFF. The CDR3 coding sequence is TGTGCCAGCAGTTCCCTAGCGGGGGGGGGCTACAATGAGCAGTTCTTC.